Listed here are 31 T cell receptor beta chains from one sample, sequenced in a study of early T cells in non-severe SARS-CoV-2 infection. TCRdb reprocessed the 5' RACE reads with MiXCR, giving one entry per CDR3 protein. Of fewer than 95,000 distinct CDR3 sequences in the sample, roughly 17% were seen once. This specimen consisted of whole blood, obtained at baseline. The receptors stem from an adult who was a healthcare worker with PCR-confirmed SARS-CoV-2 infection or an uninfected control (not recorded which).

The chain couples TRBV20-1 to TRBJ2-5, with no clear D. The length of the CDR3 is 14 residues. Per the germline V gene, CDR1 is DFQATT and CDR2 is SNEGSKA (reference sequence). The V end lost 3 bases, the J end lost 7 bases, and 18 bases lay between the germline ends. In DNA, the CDR3 is TGCAGTGCTAGGACCCGGGTCCGCCTCGTGACCCAGTACTTC. Translated, it gives CSARTRVRLVTQYF.

Only a few counts were recorded for this clonotype. The chain joins TRBV4-3 to TRBJ1-4; D gene uncertain. With 2 bases removed from V and 4 bases from J, the gap between germline ends came to 8 bases. Germline V gene sequence: CDR1 LGHNA, CDR2 YSLEER. The CDR3 runs to 14 residues. The CDR3 DNA reads as TGCGCCAGCAGCCAAAGGGAAAATAATGAAAAACTGTTTTTT. Its translation is CASSQRENNEKLFF.

This clonotype was found many times. The V and J genes are TRBV6-5 and TRBJ2-1; a weak D match, TRBD1 (5 bases). The CDR3 is made up of 15 amino acids. CDR1 is MNHEY, CDR2 SVGAGI, per germline. V shed 10 bases and J shed 0 bases, with 16 bases lying between them. DNA of the CDR3: TGTGCCACCTTCTGGTACAGGAGCTCCTACAATGAGCAGTTCTTC. It is translated as CATFWYRSSYNEQFF.

This clonotype was detected a few times. The chain uses TRBV6-6 and TRBJ2-7; TRBD1 matches 9 bases. Trimming cost V 6 bases and J 5 bases; bases outside gene matches: 5. The CDR3 is made up of 13 amino acids. The germline CDR1 and CDR2 sequences are MNHNY and SVGAGI (reference sequence). The CDR3 region has the DNA TGTGCCAGCAGCCGGACAGGGGTCGACGAGCAGTACTTC. Protein sequence: CASSRTGVDEQYF.

The table lists this clonotype with a count of one. The J gene is TRBJ1-6, the V gene TRBV4-1, with D unresolved. The CDR3 totals 13 residues. Per the germline V gene, CDR1 is MGHRA and CDR2 is YSYEKL. V was clipped by 2 bases and J by 10 bases, with 9 bases between them. Here the CDR3 reads CASSQLPGSPLHF. CDR3 in DNA: TGCGCCAGCAGCCAACTACCCGGATCACCCCTCCACTTT.

This clonotype was counted a few times. The gene calls are TRBV10-3 and TRBJ2-3; tentatively, D is TRBD2 (6 bases). Germline lookup yields CDR1 ENHRY and CDR2 SYGVKD. Trimming pared 8 bases from V and 0 bases from J, leaving 6 bases between. The CDR3 runs 12 residues. The CDR3 is CAIGGSTDTQYF. The CDR3 DNA is TGTGCCATCGGAGGGAGCACAGATACGCAGTATTTT.

This clonotype came up a few times. The rearrangement uses TRBV18 and TRBJ2-2; 7 bases map to TRBD1. Trimming cost V 2 bases and J 1 base; bases outside gene matches: 4. The CDR3 has 16 amino acids. Germline V lookup: CDR1 KGHSH, CDR2 LQKENI. The CDR3 protein is CASSPRQGQNTGELFF. DNA of the CDR3: TGTGCCAGCTCACCAAGACAGGGACAGAACACCGGGGAGCTGTTTTTT. Based on the CDR3 plus reference TRBV18 and TRBJ2-2, the full variable domain is NAGVMQNPRHLVRRRGQEARLRCSPMKGHSHVYWYRQLPEEGLKFMVYLQKENIIDESGMPKERFSAEFPKEGPSILRIQQVVRGDSAAYFCASSPRQGQNTGELFFGEGSRLTVL.

This clonotype was recorded a few times. The chain joins TRBV2 to TRBJ2-1, with 10 bases lining up with TRBD2. From germline, CDR1 is SNHLY and CDR2 FYNNEI. The CDR3 loop spans 15 amino acids. Trimming cost V 4 bases and J 4 bases; bases outside gene matches: 4. In nucleotides, the CDR3 is TGTGCCAGCAGTGTGGGGACTAGCGCTTACAATGAGCAGTTCTTC. Translation: CASSVGTSAYNEQFF. The full variable domain, completed using reference TRBV2 and TRBJ2-1, is EPEVTQTPSHQVTQMGQEVILRCVPISNHLYFYWYRQILGQKVEFLVSFYNNEISEKSEIFDDQFSVERPDGSNFTLKIRSTKLEDSAMYFCASSVGTSAYNEQFFGPGTRLTVL.

V usage is TRBV28 and J usage is TRBJ2-1, with 8 bases fitting TRBD2. Germline V gene lookup returns CDR1 MDHEN and CDR2 SYDVKM. The CDR3 is 16 residues long. V lost 3 bases and J lost 0; bases outside the gene matches: 4. The CDR3 DNA reads as TGTGCCAGCAGTTTTTTTAGCGGGGCCTCCTACAATGAGCAGTTCTTC. It is translated as CASSFFSGASYNEQFF.

The chain employs TRBV11-3 and TRBJ2-3; a possible D gene is TRBD1 (7 bases). The CDR3 spans 14 residues. The V and J ends lost 5 bases and 4 bases respectively, with 13 bases between them. Per germline, CDR1 SGHNT and CDR2 YENEEA. The CDR3 DNA reads TGTGCCAGCAGCCGCGGAGGGGGCGCAGATACGCAGTATTTT. Its translation: CASSRGGGADTQYF.

This clonotype was observed a handful of times. The chain uses TRBV20-1 and TRBJ2-5, with 9 bases identical to TRBD2. The CDR3 runs 14 residues. With V trimmed by 3 bases and J by 9 bases, 11 bases remained unmatched. CDR1 and CDR2 (germline): DFQATT, SNEGSKA (reference sequence). CDR3 nucleotides: TGCAGTGCTAGCTATGGGACTAGCCTAGGGGCCCAGTACTTC. Translation gives CSASYGTSLGAQYF.

This chain uses TRBV9 with TRBJ1-5; TRBD1 agrees at 9 bases. V shed 4 bases and J 9 bases; nucleotides not matched to a gene: 8. The CDR3 is 14 residues long. CDR1 is SGDLS, CDR2 YYNGEE, per germline. The CDR3 DNA follows: TGTGCCAGCAGCCCGGGACAGGGTCTGGGGCCCCAGCATTTT. Translated: CASSPGQGLGPQHF.

V usage is TRBV20-1 and J usage is TRBJ1-2; D is perhaps TRBD1 (6 bases). Between the trimmed V and J ends, which lost 3 bases and 0 bases, there was a span of 11 bases. The CDR3 covers 14 residues. Germline assignment: CDR1 DFQATT and CDR2 SNEGSKA (reference sequence). CDR3 amino acids: CSASADSTNYGYTF. In nucleotides, the CDR3 is TGCAGTGCTAGCGCGGACAGTACTAACTATGGCTACACCTTC.

This clonotype was observed many times. The rearrangement joins TRBV6-2 or TRBV6-3 to TRBJ1-5; D may be TRBD1 (6 bases). CDR3 length: 15 residues. The germline V and J ends were trimmed by 0 bases and 5 bases, with 11 bases remaining between them. The germline V gene encodes CDR1 MNHEY and CDR2 SVGEGT. Written as DNA, the CDR3 is TGTGCCAGCAGTTACTCTGGAGGGGGAGATCAGCCCCAGCATTTT. This sequence encodes CASSYSGGGDQPQHF.

The chain carries TRBV12-3 or TRBV12-4 and TRBJ2-7, with a weak D call TRBD2 (6 bases). The V and J ends lost 6 bases and 7 bases respectively, with 16 bases between them. CDR3 size: 13 residues. Here the CDR3 reads CASSRGSRWEQYF. For the CDR3, the DNA is TGTGCCAGCAGCCGGGGGAGTAGGTGGGAGCAGTACTTC.

This clonotype was picked up many times. The chain combines TRBV28 with TRBJ1-1; no clear D gene. The CDR3 sequence is 11 residues long. The germline V gene has CDR1 MDHEN and CDR2 SYDVKM. V was clipped by 5 bases and J by 8 bases, with 9 bases between them. The CDR3 sequence: CASSPGQEAFF. For the CDR3, the DNA is TGTGCCAGCAGTCCCGGGCAGGAAGCTTTCTTT.

V is TRBV2 and J is TRBJ2-3; tentative D call: TRBD2 (6 bases). Germline CDR1 is SNHLY and CDR2 is FYNNEI. This CDR3 region has 12 residues. CDR3 residues: CGTSYEADTQYF. The CDR3 DNA follows: TGTGGAACTAGCTACGAAGCAGATACGCAGTATTTT.

The V call is TRBV28, the J call TRBJ1-1; D remains ambiguous. V was pared by 8 bases and J by 5 bases, with 15 bases between. The CDR3 consists of 13 residues. Looked up from germline, CDR1 is MDHEN and CDR2 is SYDVKM. The CDR3 nucleotides are TGTGCCAGCGAAAGCGTGGCGATGACTGAAGCTTTCTTT. Translating gives CASESVAMTEAFF.

This chain connects TRBV12-3 or TRBV12-4 to TRBJ1-1; D is unclear. Deletions cut 2 bases from V and 7 bases from J, with 11 bases between. The CDR3 loop spans 13 amino acids. The CDR3 loop is CASSLSLGSEAFF. The CDR3 DNA sequence: TGTGCCAGCAGTTTAAGTTTGGGCAGTGAAGCTTTCTTT.

V usage is TRBV20-1 and J usage is TRBJ2-5; the D is unclear. The CDR3 covers 13 residues. The V end was cut by 6 bases, the J end by 3 bases, with 14 bases between. CDR1 is DFQATT and CDR2 is SNEGSKA in the germline V gene (reference sequence). DNA of the CDR3: TGCAGTGCCGTATCGGGTTGGAAAGAGACCCAGTACTTC. Translation: CSAVSGWKETQYF.

The gene calls are TRBV12-3 or TRBV12-4 and TRBJ2-3; D may be TRBD1 or TRBD2 (5 bases each). CDR3 length: 13 amino acids. Between the trimmed V and J ends, which lost 0 bases and 6 bases, there was a span of 7 bases. The CDR3 sequence: CASSLAGVDTQYF. As DNA, the CDR3 is TGTGCCAGCAGTTTAGCGGGGGTGGATACGCAGTATTTT.

CDR3 residues: CASRPTGPNYGYTF. The CDR3 coding sequence is TGTGCCAGCAGACCAACAGGGCCGAACTATGGCTACACCTTC. This chain links TRBV3-1 with TRBJ1-2; D is possibly TRBD1 (6 bases). The CDR3 spans 14 residues. V gave up 6 bases and J gave up 2 bases, with 13 bases separating them. Germline CDR1 and CDR2: LGHDT and YNNKEL (reference sequence). Supplemented by reference TRBV3-1 and TRBJ1-2, the full variable domain reads DTAVSQTPKYLVTQMGNDKSIKCEQNLGHDTMYWYKQDSKKFLKIMFSYNNKELIINETVPNRFSPKSPDKAHLNLHINSLELGDSAVYFCASRPTGPNYGYTFGSGTRLTVV.

The chain uses TRBV6-1 and TRBJ1-1; no firm D call. V lost 8 bases and J 0 bases, leaving 10 bases between the germline ends. The CDR3 totals 13 residues. CDR1 MNHNS and CDR2 SASEGT come from the germline V gene. In DNA, the CDR3 is TGTGCCAGCGGGTGGGAATTGAACACTGAAGCTTTCTTT. It encodes CASGWELNTEAFF.

The J gene is TRBJ2-3, the V gene TRBV2; D is tentatively TRBD1 or TRBD2 (5 bases each). Per the germline V gene, CDR1 is SNHLY and CDR2 is FYNNEI. This CDR3 contains 12 residues. Trimming left V 6 bases short and J 6 bases short, with 10 bases between. CDR3 in amino acids: CASRDWGDTQYF. In nucleotides, the CDR3 is TGTGCCAGCAGGGATTGGGGGGATACGCAGTATTTT.

This clonotype turned up a few times. V is TRBV20-1 and J is TRBJ2-1, with a weak D call TRBD2 (5 bases). The CDR3 sequence is 16 residues long. Trimming left V 0 bases short and J 7 bases short, with 19 bases between. In germline, CDR1 is DFQATT, CDR2 SNEGSKA (reference sequence). CDR3 DNA sequence: TGCAGTGCTAGAGATTTGGAGCGGCCAGGCGGTAATGAGCAGTTCTTC. This sequence encodes CSARDLERPGGNEQFF.

The V gene is TRBV20-1, the J gene TRBJ1-1; TRBD1 might be the D (6 bases). Germline CDR1 reads DFQATT; CDR2 reads SNEGSKA (reference sequence). Trimming left V 3 bases short and J 0 bases short, with 11 bases between. This CDR3 region has 14 residues. CDR3 in amino acids: CSASPGAMNTEAFF. The CDR3 coding sequence is TGCAGTGCTAGCCCGGGGGCCATGAACACTGAAGCTTTCTTT.

This clonotype was seen a single time. The CDR3 protein is CASSASLAGVSSYNEQFF. In DNA, the CDR3 is TGTGCCAGCAGCGCATCACTAGCGGGAGTCAGCTCCTACAATGAGCAGTTCTTC. The gene calls are TRBV7-8 and TRBJ2-1, with 11 bases identical to TRBD2. The CDR3 spans 18 residues. V gave up 5 bases and J gave up 0 bases; unmatched junction bases: 9. Germline V gene sequence: CDR1 SGHVS, CDR2 FQNEAQ. The full variable domain, in which reference TRBV7-8 and TRBJ2-1 provide the parts outside the CDR3, is GAGVSQSPRYKVAKRGQDVALRCDPISGHVSLFWYQQALGQGPEFLTYFQNEAQLDKSGLPSDRFFAERPEGSVSTLKIQRTQQEDSAVYLCASSASLAGVSSYNEQFFGPGTRLTVL.

This clonotype has just a few counts. This rearrangement joins TRBV6-2 or TRBV6-3 to TRBJ2-5, with TRBD2 identical over 9 bases. The CDR3 totals 15 residues. Unmatched junction bases numbered 8, after V lost 5 bases and J lost 4 bases. CDR1 is MNHEY and CDR2 is SVGEGT in the germline V gene. The CDR3 DNA follows: TGTGCCAGCAGTCCACTAGCGGGCGGAATAGAGACCCAGTACTTC. The encoded protein is CASSPLAGGIETQYF.

Of note for this clonotype: A much larger clone differs by one base, so this may be a read error. This chain uses TRBV19 with TRBJ1-1; D perhaps matches TRBD1 (5 bases). The length of the CDR3 is 13 residues. The germline V gene encodes CDR1 LNHDA and CDR2 SQIVND (reference sequence). CDR3 sequence (DNA): TGTGCCAGTAGTATGGAGTGGGGCACTGAAGCTTACTTT. Its protein product is CASSMEWGTEAYF.

The J gene is TRBJ2-3, the V gene TRBV20-1; D is undetermined. CDR3 length: 11 residues. CDR1 and CDR2 from the germline V gene are DFQATT and SNEGSKA (reference sequence). Trimming removed 6 bases from V and 4 bases from J, with 8 bases in between. CDR3 in DNA: TGCAGTGCGGCAGGCCCAGATACGCAGTATTTT. This sequence encodes CSAAGPDTQYF.

This clonotype was detected only a few times. This rearrangement joins TRBV18 to TRBJ1-4, with D unresolved. CDR1 is KGHSH and CDR2 is LQKENI in the germline V gene. The CDR3 sequence is 16 residues long. V was clipped by 2 bases and J by 0 bases, with 10 bases between them. The CDR3 DNA reads TGTGCCAGCTCACCAGACCCAGAAACAACTAATGAAAAACTGTTTTTT. Translation gives CASSPDPETTNEKLFF.